Detailed here is one T cell receptor beta chain. The antigen is not known. This sample was included in a study of identical twins. V dropped 2 bases and J dropped 0 bases, with 12 bases sitting between them. Germline assignment: CDR1 SGHDN and CDR2 FVKESK. The CDR3 runs 16 residues. Healthy Caucasians were all of the donors. Points from the study as a whole: For cord blood, abundant beta clonotypes had fewer insertions, unlike memory repertoires, which showed none. In zero-insertion analyses, partial confounding could arise from invariant MAIT and iNKT cells.

TCRdb used MiXCR to reprocess the 5' RACE reads, holding one entry per CDR3 protein. The sample comprises about 520,000 distinct CDR3 sequences, 20% to 25% of which are singletons, and 0.91% rests with the top ten. The sample also formed part of further work on T cells expressing NK-cell markers.

The V gene is TRBV14, the J gene TRBJ2-3; tentative D call: TRBD2 (5 bases). This clonotype was obtained from a woman aged 18 to 35 in good health. Sequencing was done on a sample of CD4+ T cells sorted from blood. The CDR3 here is CASSQWAQRSTDTQYF. For the CDR3, the DNA is TGTGCCAGCAGCCAATGGGCCCAGCGGAGCACAGATACGCAGTATTTT.